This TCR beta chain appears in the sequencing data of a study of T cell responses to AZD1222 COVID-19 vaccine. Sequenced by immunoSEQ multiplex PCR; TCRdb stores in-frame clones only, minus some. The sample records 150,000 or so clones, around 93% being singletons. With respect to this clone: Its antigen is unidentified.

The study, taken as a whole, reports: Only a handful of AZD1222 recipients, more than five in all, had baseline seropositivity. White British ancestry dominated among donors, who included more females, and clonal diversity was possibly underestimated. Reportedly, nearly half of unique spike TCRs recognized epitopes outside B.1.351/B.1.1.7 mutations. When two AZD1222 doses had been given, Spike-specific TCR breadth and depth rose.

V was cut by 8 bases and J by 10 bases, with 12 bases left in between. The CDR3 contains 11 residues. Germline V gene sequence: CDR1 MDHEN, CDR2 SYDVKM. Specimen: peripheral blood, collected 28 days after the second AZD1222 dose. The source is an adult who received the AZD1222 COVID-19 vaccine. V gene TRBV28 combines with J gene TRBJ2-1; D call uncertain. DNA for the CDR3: TGTGCCAGCGTCGCAGGCAGCGAGCAGTTCTTC. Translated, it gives CASVAGSEQFF. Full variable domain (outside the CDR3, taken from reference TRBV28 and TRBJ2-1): DVKVTQSSRYLVKRTGEKVFLECVQDMDHENMFWYRQDPGLGLRLIYFSYDVKMKEKGDIPEGYSVSREKKERFSLILESASTNQTSMYLCASVAGSEQFFGPGTRLTVL.